This entry features one TCR beta chain sequence. These data belong to a study of blood T cell repertoires in COVID-19. The germline CDR1 and CDR2 sequences are SGHNT and YYREEE (reference sequence). V gave up 2 bases and J gave up 10 bases, with 14 bases separating them. The CDR3 runs to 13 residues. Original processing notes: Nucleated cell counts were estimated from reference gene primer amplification. Sequenced by immunoSEQ multiplex PCR; TCRdb stores in-frame clones only, minus some. V and J calls and clone size are as listed in that table; D and trimming were resolved from the DNA. The profile shows 55,000 to 75,000 clones, around 81% of them singletons. Followed longitudinally, the Seattle patients had been enrolled during active infection.

The sequence was collected from an elderly man with COVID-19, enrolled during active disease. Sequenced input: peripheral blood. The chain uses TRBV5-4 and TRBJ2-3; D call uncertain. This CDR3 is CASSLRVSNPQYF. The DNA for the CDR3 is TGTGCCAGCAGCTTAAGAGTTTCTAATCCGCAGTATTTT.